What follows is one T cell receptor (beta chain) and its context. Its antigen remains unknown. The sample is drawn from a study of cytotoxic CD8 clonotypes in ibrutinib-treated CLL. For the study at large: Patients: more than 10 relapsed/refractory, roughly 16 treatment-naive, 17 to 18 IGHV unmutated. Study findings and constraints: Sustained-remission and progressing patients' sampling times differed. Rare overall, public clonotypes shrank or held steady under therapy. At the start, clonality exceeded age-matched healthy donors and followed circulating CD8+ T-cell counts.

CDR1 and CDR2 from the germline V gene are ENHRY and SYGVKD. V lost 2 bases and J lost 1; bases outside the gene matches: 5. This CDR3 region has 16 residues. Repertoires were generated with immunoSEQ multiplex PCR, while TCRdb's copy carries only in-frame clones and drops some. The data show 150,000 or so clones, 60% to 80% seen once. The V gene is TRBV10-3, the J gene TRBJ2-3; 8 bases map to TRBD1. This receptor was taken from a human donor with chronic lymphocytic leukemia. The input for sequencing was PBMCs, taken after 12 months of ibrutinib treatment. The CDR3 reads CAISELPTGGTDTQYF. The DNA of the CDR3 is TGTGCCATCAGTGAGCTGCCGACAGGGGGCACAGATACGCAGTATTTT.